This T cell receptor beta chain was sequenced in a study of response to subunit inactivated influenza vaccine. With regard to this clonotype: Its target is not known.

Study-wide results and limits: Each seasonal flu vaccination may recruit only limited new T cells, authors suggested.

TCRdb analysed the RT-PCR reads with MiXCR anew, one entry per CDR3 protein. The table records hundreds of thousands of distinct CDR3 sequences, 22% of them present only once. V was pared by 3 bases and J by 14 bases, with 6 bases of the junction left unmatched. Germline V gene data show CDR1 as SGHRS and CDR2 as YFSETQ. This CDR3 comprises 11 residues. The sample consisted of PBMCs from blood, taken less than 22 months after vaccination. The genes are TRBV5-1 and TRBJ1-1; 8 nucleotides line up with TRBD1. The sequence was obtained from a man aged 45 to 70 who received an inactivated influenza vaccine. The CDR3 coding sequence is TGCGCCAGCAGCTCAGGACAGGGCAGCTTCTTT. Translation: CASSSGQGSFF.